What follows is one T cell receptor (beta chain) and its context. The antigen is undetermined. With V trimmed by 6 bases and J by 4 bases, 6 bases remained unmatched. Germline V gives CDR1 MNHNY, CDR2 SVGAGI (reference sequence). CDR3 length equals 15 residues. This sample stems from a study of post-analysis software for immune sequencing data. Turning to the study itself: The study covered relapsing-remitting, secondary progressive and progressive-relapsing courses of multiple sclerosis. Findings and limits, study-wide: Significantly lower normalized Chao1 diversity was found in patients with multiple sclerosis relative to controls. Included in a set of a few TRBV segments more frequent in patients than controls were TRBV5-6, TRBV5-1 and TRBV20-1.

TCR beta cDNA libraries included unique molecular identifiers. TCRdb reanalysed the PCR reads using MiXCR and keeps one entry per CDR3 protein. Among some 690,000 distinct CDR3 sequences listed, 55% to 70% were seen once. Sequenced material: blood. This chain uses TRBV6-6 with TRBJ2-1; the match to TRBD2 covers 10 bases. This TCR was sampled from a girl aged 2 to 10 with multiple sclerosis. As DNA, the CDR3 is TGTGCCAGCAGCCGCGGGACTAGCGCTTACAATGAGCAGTTCTTC. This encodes CASSRGTSAYNEQFF.